One and the same sample provided the 15 T cell receptor beta chains below, sequenced in a study of T cells in Graves' hyperthyroidism and ophthalmopathy. It was RNA transcripts that yielded the amplified TCR beta CDR3 regions. RT-PCR in the first round (using the HTBI primer set) targeted the TCR CDR3. Each CDR3 protein gets one entry after TCRdb re-called the multiplex PCR reads with MiXCR. In the table there are under 800,000 distinct CDR3 sequences, 11% to 15% of which are singletons. The source material was blood. The receptors originated from a woman between 18 and 29 years old with Graves' hyperthyroidism.

The chain uses TRBV29-1 and TRBJ2-5; 8 nucleotides agree with TRBD1. Trimming cost V 8 bases and J 5 bases; bases outside gene matches: 10. Germline V gene sequence: CDR1 SQVTM, CDR2 ANQGSEA. This CDR3 spans 13 amino acids. The CDR3 loop is CSLTDRGGETQYF. Written as DNA, the CDR3 is TGCAGCTTAACCGACAGGGGTGGTGAGACCCAGTACTTC. The whole variable domain, filled in from reference TRBV29-1 and TRBJ2-5, reads SAVISQKPSRDICQRGTSLTIQCQVDSQVTMMFWYRQQPGQSLTLIATANQGSEATYESGFVIDKFPISRPNLTFSTLTVSNMSPEDSSIYLCSLTDRGGETQYFGPGTRLLVL.

This clonotype was counted many times. The chain recombines TRBV6-2 or TRBV6-3 with TRBJ2-7; 8 nucleotides line up with TRBD2. The junction had 12 bases not matched to a gene; V was cut back by 6 bases and J by 2 bases. This CDR3 region has 16 residues. Looked up from germline, CDR1 is MNHEY and CDR2 is SVGEGT. CDR3 protein: CASSPTTSGYTYEQYF. Here the CDR3 DNA reads TGTGCCAGCAGCCCGACTACTAGCGGTTACACCTACGAGCAGTACTTC.

This chain connects TRBV2 to TRBJ2-2; TRBD1 matches at 7 bases. This CDR3 is 16 amino acids long. After removal of 1 base from V and 5 bases from J, the junction contained 7 bases not matched to a gene. The germline CDR1 and CDR2 sequences are SNHLY and FYNNEI. The CDR3 nucleotides read TGTGCCAGCAGTGAAGAGACAGGGTGGGGTACCGGGGAGCTGTTTTTT. Residues: CASSEETGWGTGELFF.

The V call is TRBV12-3 or TRBV12-4, the J call TRBJ1-2; no reliable D call. CDR3 length: 13 amino acids. V was cut by 6 bases and J by 5 bases, with 13 bases left in between. CDR3 sequence: CASSPMRTYGYTF. DNA of the CDR3: TGTGCCAGCAGCCCCATGAGGACGTATGGCTACACCTTC.

This clonotype was seen ten or more times. The chain is built from TRBV12-3 or TRBV12-4 and TRBJ1-1; the match to TRBD1 covers 7 bases. The CDR3 is 16 residues long. The V and J ends lost 7 bases and 6 bases, in that order; junction bases with no gene match: 17. Written as DNA, the CDR3 is TGTGCCAGCACCGTTCTACTCCTTACAGGACAGGCTGAAGCTTTCTTT. Amino acid sequence: CASTVLLLTGQAEAFF.

At least ten counts were recorded for this clonotype. The chain employs TRBV11-3 and TRBJ2-1; D ambiguous. CDR1 is SGHNT and CDR2 is YENEEA in the germline V gene. The CDR3 runs to 12 residues. V was cut by 5 bases and J by 6 bases, with 8 bases left in between. The CDR3 coding sequence is TGTGCCAGCAGCCTGAGAACCAATGAGCAGTTCTTC. Translation gives CASSLRTNEQFF.

This clonotype was seen ten or more times. The chain is built from TRBV6-2 or TRBV6-3 and TRBJ2-1; D is perhaps TRBD1 (7 bases). V lost 6 bases, J lost 5 bases, and 20 bases lay in between. Germline lookup yields CDR1 MNHEY and CDR2 SVGEGT. This CDR3 has 16 residues. CDR3 DNA sequence: TGTGCCAGCAGCGGTGTAGCGGAGGGGGCCCACAATGAGCAGTTCTTC. Amino acid sequence: CASSGVAEGAHNEQFF.

The table lists this clonotype with many counts. One junction end does not reproduce the germline sequence, and a read error may be involved. This chain links TRBV2 with TRBJ2-2; D possibly matches TRBD1 or TRBD2 (5 bases each). This CDR3 region has 14 residues. Germline lookup yields CDR1 SNHLY and CDR2 FYNNEI. The CDR3 DNA reads TGTGCCAGCAGCCCCGACAGTGACACCGGGGAGCTATTTTTT. Its translation: CASSPDSDTGELFF.

This clonotype was observed at least ten times. The V call is TRBV29-1, the J call TRBJ2-5; TRBD1 matches at 8 bases. CDR1 SQVTM and CDR2 ANQGSEA come from the germline V gene. V lost 8 bases, J lost 5 bases, and 10 bases stayed unmatched. The length of the CDR3 is 13 residues. As DNA, the CDR3 is TGCAGCACATACGGACAGGGAGCGGAGACCCAGTACTTC. Protein sequence: CSTYGQGAETQYF.

The chain employs TRBV3-1 and TRBJ2-1; 7 bases are shared with TRBD2. J gave up 5 bases and V 3 bases, and 7 bases lay outside the gene matches. This CDR3 contains 15 residues. CDR1 is LGHDT and CDR2 is YNNKEL in the germline V gene (reference sequence). This CDR3 is CASSQGGRENNEQFF. CDR3 in DNA: TGTGCCAGCAGCCAGGGTGGGAGGGAGAACAATGAGCAGTTCTTC.

The chain recombines TRBV7-2 with TRBJ1-5; no firm D call. Germline V gives CDR1 SGHTA, CDR2 FQGNSA. The CDR3 is 14 amino acids. V was cut by 3 bases and J by 5 bases, with 11 bases left in between. CDR3 nucleotides: TGTGCCAGCAGCTTTTTCCAGGTTGATCAGCCCCAGCATTTT. Protein: CASSFFQVDQPQHF.

The chain has TRBV28 and TRBJ2-5; 7 bases line up with TRBD1. This CDR3 region has 15 residues. CDR1 and CDR2 (germline): MDHEN, SYDVKM. Trimming took 5 bases from V and 6 from J; bases not matched to a gene: 12. The CDR3 loop is CASSTPGGGGKTQYF. CDR3 nucleotides: TGTGCCAGCAGTACTCCAGGGGGTGGGGGAAAGACCCAGTACTTC. Full variable domain (outside the CDR3, taken from reference TRBV28 and TRBJ2-5): DVKVTQSSRYLVKRTGEKVFLECVQDMDHENMFWYRQDPGLGLRLIYFSYDVKMKEKGDIPEGYSVSREKKERFSLILESASTNQTSMYLCASSTPGGGGKTQYFGPGTRLLVL.

This clonotype was seen a single time. The V and J genes are TRBV3-1 and TRBJ1-5, with a tentative D call TRBD1 (6 bases). CDR3 size: 12 residues. CDR1 is LGHDT, CDR2 YNNKEL, per germline (reference sequence). Trimming pared 4 bases from V and 11 bases from J, leaving 12 bases between. The CDR3 protein is CASSPREGAQHF. CDR3 DNA: TGTGCCAGCAGCCCTCGGGAGGGGGCCCAGCATTTT.

This clonotype was found a few times. The chain carries TRBV13 and TRBJ1-2; possibly TRBD1 for D (5 bases). Trimming stripped 5 bases from V and 6 bases from J, with 22 bases between. There are 16 residues in the CDR3. In germline, CDR1 is PRHDT, CDR2 FYEKMQ (reference sequence). CDR3 residues: CASSRRVPTDRNGYTF. The DNA for the CDR3 is TGTGCCAGCAGCCGCAGAGTACCGACAGATCGGAATGGCTACACCTTC.

This clonotype was seen many times. The V gene is TRBV7-2, the J gene TRBJ2-5; D gene uncertain. Germline CDR1 reads SGHTA; CDR2 reads FQGNSA. The germline V and J ends were trimmed by 1 base and 6 bases, with 3 bases remaining between them. CDR3 size: 11 residues. The CDR3, as DNA: TGTGCCAGCAGCTTAGAGAAGACCCAGTACTTC. Translating it yields CASSLEKTQYF. The whole variable domain, filled in from reference TRBV7-2 and TRBJ2-5, reads GAGVSQSPSNKVTEKGKDVELRCDPISGHTALYWYRQSLGQGLEFLIYFQGNSAPDKSGLPSDRFSAERTGGSVSTLTIQRTQQEDSAVYLCASSLEKTQYFGPGTRLLVL.